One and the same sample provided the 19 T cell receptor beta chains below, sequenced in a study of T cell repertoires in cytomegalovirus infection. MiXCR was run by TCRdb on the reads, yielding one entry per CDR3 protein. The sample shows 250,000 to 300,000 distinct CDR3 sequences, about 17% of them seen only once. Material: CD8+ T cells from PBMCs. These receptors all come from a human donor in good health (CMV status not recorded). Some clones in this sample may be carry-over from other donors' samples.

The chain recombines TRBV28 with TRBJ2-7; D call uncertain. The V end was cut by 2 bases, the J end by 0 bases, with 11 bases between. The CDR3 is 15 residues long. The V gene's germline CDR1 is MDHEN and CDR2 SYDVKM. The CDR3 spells CASSLELTNSYEQYF. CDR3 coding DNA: TGTGCCAGCAGTTTAGAGCTCACAAACTCCTACGAGCAGTACTTC.

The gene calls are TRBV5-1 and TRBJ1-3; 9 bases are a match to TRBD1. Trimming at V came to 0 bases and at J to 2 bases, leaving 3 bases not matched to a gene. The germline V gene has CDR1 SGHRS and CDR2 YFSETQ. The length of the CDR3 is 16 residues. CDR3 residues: CASSLAQGAPGNTIYF. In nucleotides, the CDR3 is TGCGCCAGCAGCTTGGCACAGGGGGCGCCTGGAAACACCATATATTTT.

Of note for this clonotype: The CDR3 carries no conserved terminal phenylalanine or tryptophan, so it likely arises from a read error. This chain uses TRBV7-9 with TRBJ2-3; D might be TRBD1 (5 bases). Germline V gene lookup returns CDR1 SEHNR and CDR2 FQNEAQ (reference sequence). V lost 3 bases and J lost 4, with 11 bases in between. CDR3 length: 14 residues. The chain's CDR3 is CASSFVQGPDTQYI. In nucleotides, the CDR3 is TGTGCCAGCAGCTTTGTGCAGGGTCCAGATACGCAGTATATT.

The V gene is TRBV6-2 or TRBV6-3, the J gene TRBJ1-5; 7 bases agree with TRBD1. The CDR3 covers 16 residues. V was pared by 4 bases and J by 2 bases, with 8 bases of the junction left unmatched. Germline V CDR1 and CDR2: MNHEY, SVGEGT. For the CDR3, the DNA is TGTGCCAGCAGTTCCGAACAGGGGTACGGCAATCAGCCCCAGCATTTT. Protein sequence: CASSSEQGYGNQPQHF.

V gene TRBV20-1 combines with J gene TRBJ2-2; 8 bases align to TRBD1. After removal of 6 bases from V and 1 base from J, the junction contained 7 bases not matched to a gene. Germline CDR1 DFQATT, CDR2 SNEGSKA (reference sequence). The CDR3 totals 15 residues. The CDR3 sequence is CSARGRGMNTGELFF. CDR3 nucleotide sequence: TGCAGTGCCAGGGGGCGGGGTATGAACACCGGGGAGCTGTTTTTT.

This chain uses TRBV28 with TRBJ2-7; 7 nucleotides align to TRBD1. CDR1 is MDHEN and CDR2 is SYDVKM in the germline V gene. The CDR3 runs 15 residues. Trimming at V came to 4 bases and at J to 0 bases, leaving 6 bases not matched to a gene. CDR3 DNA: TGTGCCAGCAGTTCCACAGGGGTCTACTCCTACGAGCAGTACTTC. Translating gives CASSSTGVYSYEQYF. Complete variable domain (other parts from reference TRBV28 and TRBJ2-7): DVKVTQSSRYLVKRTGEKVFLECVQDMDHENMFWYRQDPGLGLRLIYFSYDVKMKEKGDIPEGYSVSREKKERFSLILESASTNQTSMYLCASSSTGVYSYEQYFGPGTRLTVT.

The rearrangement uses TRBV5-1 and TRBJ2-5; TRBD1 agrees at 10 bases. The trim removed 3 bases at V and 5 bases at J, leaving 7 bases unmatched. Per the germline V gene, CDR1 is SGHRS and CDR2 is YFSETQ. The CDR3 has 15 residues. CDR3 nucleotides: TGCGCCAGCAGCTGGGACAGGGGATGGATCGAGACCCAGTACTTC. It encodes CASSWDRGWIETQYF.

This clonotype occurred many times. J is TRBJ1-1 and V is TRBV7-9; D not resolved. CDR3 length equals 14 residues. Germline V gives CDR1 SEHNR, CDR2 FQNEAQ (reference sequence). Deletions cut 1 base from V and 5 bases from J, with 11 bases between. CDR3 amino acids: CASSLDPGGTEAFF. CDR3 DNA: TGTGCCAGCAGCTTAGATCCAGGTGGGACTGAAGCTTTCTTT.

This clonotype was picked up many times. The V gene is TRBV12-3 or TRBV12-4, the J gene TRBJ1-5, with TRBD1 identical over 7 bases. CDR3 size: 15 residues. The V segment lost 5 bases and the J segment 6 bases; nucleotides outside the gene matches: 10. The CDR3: CASSPQGGSSQPQHF. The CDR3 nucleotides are TGTGCCAGCAGTCCCCAGGGGGGCAGTAGTCAGCCCCAGCATTTT.

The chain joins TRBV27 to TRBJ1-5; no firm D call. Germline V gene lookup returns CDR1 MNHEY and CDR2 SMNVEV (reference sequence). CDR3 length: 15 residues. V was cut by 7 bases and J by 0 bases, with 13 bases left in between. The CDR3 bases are TGTGCCAGCAATCCTTCGGGATATAGCAATCAGCCCCAGCATTTT. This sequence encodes CASNPSGYSNQPQHF.

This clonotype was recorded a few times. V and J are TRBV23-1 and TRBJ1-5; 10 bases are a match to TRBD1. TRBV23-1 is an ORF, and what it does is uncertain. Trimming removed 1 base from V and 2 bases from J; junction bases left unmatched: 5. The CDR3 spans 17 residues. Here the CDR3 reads CASSQLGQGSGNQPQHF. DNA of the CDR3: TGCGCCAGCAGTCAATTGGGACAGGGGAGTGGCAATCAGCCCCAGCATTTT.

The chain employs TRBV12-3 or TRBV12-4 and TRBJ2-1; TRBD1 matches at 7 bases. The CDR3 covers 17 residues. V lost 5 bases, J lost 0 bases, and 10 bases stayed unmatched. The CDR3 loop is CASSPGTARGSYNEQFF. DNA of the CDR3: TGTGCCAGCAGTCCAGGGACAGCGAGGGGCTCCTACAATGAGCAGTTCTTC.

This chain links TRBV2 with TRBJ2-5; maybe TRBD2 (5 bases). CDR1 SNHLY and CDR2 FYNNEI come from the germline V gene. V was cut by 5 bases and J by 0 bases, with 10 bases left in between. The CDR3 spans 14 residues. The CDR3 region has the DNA TGTGCCAGCAGTCCCGGGGAGTACCAAGAGACCCAGTACTTC. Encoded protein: CASSPGEYQETQYF.

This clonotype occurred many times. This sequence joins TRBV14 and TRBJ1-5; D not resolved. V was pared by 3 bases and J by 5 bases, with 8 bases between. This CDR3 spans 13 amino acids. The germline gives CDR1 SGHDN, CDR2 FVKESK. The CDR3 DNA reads TGTGCCAGCAGCCAGGGAAGCGATCAGCCCCAGCATTTT. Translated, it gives CASSQGSDQPQHF.

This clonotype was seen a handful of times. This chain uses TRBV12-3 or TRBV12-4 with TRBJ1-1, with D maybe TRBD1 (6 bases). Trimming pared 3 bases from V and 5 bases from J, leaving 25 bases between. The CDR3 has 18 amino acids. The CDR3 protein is CASSFVDRRIRGLTEAFF. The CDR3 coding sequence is TGTGCCAGCAGTTTTGTTGATCGGCGGATCAGGGGCCTAACTGAAGCTTTCTTT.

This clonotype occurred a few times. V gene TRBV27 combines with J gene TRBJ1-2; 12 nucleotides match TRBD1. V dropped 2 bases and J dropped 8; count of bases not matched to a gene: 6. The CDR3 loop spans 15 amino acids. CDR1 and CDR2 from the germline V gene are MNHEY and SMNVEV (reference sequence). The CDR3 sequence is CASSLEGQGAFGYTF. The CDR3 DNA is TGTGCCAGCAGTTTAGAGGGACAGGGGGCGTTCGGCTACACCTTC.

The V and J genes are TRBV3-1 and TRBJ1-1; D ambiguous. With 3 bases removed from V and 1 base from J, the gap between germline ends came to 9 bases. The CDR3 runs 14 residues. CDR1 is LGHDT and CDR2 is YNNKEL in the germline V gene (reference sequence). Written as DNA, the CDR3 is TGTGCCAGCAGCCACCCAGGAGAGAACACTGAAGCTTTCTTT. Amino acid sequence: CASSHPGENTEAFF.

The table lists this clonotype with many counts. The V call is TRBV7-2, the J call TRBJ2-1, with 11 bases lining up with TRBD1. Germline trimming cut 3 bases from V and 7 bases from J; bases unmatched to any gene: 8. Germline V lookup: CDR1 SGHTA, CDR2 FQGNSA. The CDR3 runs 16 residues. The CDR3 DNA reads TGTGCCAGCAGCTTTCGAGGGACAGGGGGAGGGAATGAGCAGTTCTTC. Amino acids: CASSFRGTGGGNEQFF.

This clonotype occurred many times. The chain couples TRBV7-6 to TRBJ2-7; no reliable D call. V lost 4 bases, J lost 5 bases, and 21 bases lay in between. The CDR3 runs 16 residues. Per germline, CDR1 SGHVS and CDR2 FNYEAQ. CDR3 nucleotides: TGTGCCAGCAGCTCAAGCCGGCGTGGTGGGTCCCACGAGCAGTACTTC. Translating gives CASSSSRRGGSHEQYF.